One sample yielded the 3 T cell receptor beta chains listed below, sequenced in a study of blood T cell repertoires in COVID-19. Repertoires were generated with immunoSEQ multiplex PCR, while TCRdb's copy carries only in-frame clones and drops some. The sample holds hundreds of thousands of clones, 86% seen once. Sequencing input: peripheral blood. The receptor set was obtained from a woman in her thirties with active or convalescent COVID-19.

The CDR3 nucleotides read TGTGCCAGCAGGGGACAGCGCCGAAATAACTATGGCTACACCTTC. Amino acids: CASRGQRRNNYGYTF. V gene TRBV6-5 combines with J gene TRBJ1-2, with 7 positions matching TRBD1. V trimming: 6 bases; J trimming: 1 base; junction bases outside the gene matches: 8. Germline loops: CDR1 MNHEY, CDR2 SVGAGI. The CDR3 covers 15 residues.

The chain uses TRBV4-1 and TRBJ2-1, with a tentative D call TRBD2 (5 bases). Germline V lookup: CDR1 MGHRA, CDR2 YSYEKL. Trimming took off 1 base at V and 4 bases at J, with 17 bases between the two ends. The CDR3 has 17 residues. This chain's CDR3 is CASSQVSPAEEYNEQFF. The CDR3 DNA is TGCGCCAGCAGCCAAGTTTCTCCAGCGGAGGAATACAATGAGCAGTTCTTC.

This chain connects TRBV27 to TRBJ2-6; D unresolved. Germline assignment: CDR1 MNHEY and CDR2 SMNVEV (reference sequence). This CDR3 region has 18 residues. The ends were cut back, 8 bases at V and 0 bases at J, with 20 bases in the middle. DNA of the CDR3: TGTGCCAGCGTCTGGGCCCTTATCAGGAACTCTGGGGCCAACGTCCTGACTTTC. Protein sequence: CASVWALIRNSGANVLTF.